The subject of this entry is one T cell receptor (beta chain). Its antigen is as yet unknown. This record comes from a study of cytomegalovirus exposure and HLA in healthy donors. In the study overall: Of several hundred genotyped donors, more than 75% clustered with self-reported Caucasian donors. The study's findings and limits: V- and J-gene trimming in TCR beta was tied to a missense DCLRE1C variant by an analysis performed later. Donors were assumed by presence/absence analyses to have roughly uniform sequencing depth.

The PCR employed 60 Vbeta primers together with 13 Jbeta primers. Original methodology: Roughly 11 million shared chains were among tens of millions of unique TCR beta chains counted in a later analysis. Repertoires were generated with immunoSEQ multiplex PCR, while TCRdb's copy carries only in-frame clones and drops some. V and J calls and clone size are those listed in that table; D and trimming were worked out from the DNA. Among 90,000 to 150,000 clones, 70% to 75% were seen once, and the ten largest hold around 4%. Sequencing was performed on PBMCs. This receptor was taken from a woman in her thirties or forties in good health and CMV-seronegative.

As DNA, the CDR3 is TGTGCCAGCAGCCCCGGGCGGGGCGGGATAGATACGCAGTATTTT. The encoded protein is CASSPGRGGIDTQYF. The V call is TRBV7-3, the J call TRBJ2-3; tentatively, D is TRBD2 (6 bases). V was shortened by 5 bases and J by 5 bases, with 17 bases between the two germline ends. Germline V gives CDR1 SGHTA, CDR2 FQGTGA. The CDR3 spans 15 residues.